The next 20 T cell receptor beta chains were all read from a single sample in a study of cytomegalovirus exposure and HLA in healthy donors. Amplification used 60 Vbeta primers and 13 Jbeta primers. The table came from immunoSEQ multiplex PCR; TCRdb's copy has only in-frame clones and leaves some out. The table records about 140,000 clones, 80% of them present only once. The sequenced sample consisted of PBMCs. The receptors here all came from a man aged 45-60 years in good health and CMV-seronegative.

The V gene is TRBV19, the J gene TRBJ1-2; D is undetermined. The CDR3 is 13 amino acids. V was trimmed by 7 bases and J by 4 bases, leaving 13 bases between them. Germline V gene data show CDR1 as LNHDA and CDR2 as SQIVND (reference sequence). The CDR3, as DNA: TGTGCCAGTATTGGAGCCTGGTTCTATGGCTACACCTTC. Amino acid sequence: CASIGAWFYGYTF. Looking up the rest from reference TRBV19 and TRBJ1-2 gives the full variable domain: DGGITQSPKYLFRKEGQNVTLSCEQNLNHDAMYWYRQDPGQGLRLIYYSQIVNDFQKGDIAEGYSVSREKKESFPLTVTSAQKNPTAFYLCASIGAWFYGYTFGSGTRLTVV.

The gene calls are TRBV5-1 and TRBJ2-5, with D perhaps TRBD2 (6 bases). From germline, CDR1 is SGHRS and CDR2 YFSETQ. V lost 4 bases and J 0 bases, leaving 13 bases between the germline ends. This CDR3 is built from 15 residues. Here the CDR3 DNA reads TGCGCCAGCAGCCCTGGGACTGGAAACCAAGAGACCCAGTACTTC. Its protein is CASSPGTGNQETQYF.

The chain recombines TRBV6-6 with TRBJ1-5; 9 bases agree with TRBD1. This CDR3 is built from 15 residues. The V gene's germline CDR1 is MNHNY and CDR2 SVGAGI (reference sequence). Trimming removed 5 bases from V and 6 bases from J; junction bases left unmatched: 8. The CDR3 here is CASSGGTGRGQPQHF. The CDR3 DNA follows: TGTGCCAGCAGTGGGGGGACAGGGAGGGGTCAGCCCCAGCATTTT.

The sample holds one count of this clone. The V call is TRBV28, the J call TRBJ1-3; TRBD1 matches at 8 bases. The CDR3 totals 17 residues. V was clipped by 5 bases and J by 0 bases; unmatched bases: 9. From germline, CDR1 is MDHEN and CDR2 SYDVKM. The DNA of the CDR3 is TGTGCCAGCAGTCCACCGACAGGGGTCGTCTCTGGAAACACCATATATTTT. This codes for CASSPPTGVVSGNTIYF. Using reference TRBV28 and TRBJ1-3 for the parts outside the CDR3, the full variable domain is DVKVTQSSRYLVKRTGEKVFLECVQDMDHENMFWYRQDPGLGLRLIYFSYDVKMKEKGDIPEGYSVSREKKERFSLILESASTNQTSMYLCASSPPTGVVSGNTIYFGEGSWLTVV.

This clone has just a few counts. The chain joins TRBV27 to TRBJ1-1, with D possibly TRBD1 on 6 matching bases. The germline V gene has CDR1 MNHEY and CDR2 SMNVEV (reference sequence). Trimming took 4 bases from V and 9 from J, leaving 15 bases between them. This CDR3 contains 13 residues. CDR3 DNA sequence: TGTGCCAGCAGTTGGGGAAGGGGGACAAAAGCTTTCTTT. Protein: CASSWGRGTKAFF.

The chain combines TRBV5-6 with TRBJ2-3, with D maybe TRBD1 (5 bases). The V and J ends lost 0 bases and 5 bases respectively, with 10 bases between them. The germline V gene encodes CDR1 SGHDT and CDR2 YYEEEE. CDR3 length: 14 amino acids. The CDR3 coding sequence is TGTGCCAGCAGCTTGGGCAGGGTAGGAGATACGCAGTATTTT. It yields the protein CASSLGRVGDTQYF.

The chain links TRBV9 to TRBJ1-3; 8 positions match TRBD1. The J segment lost 4 bases and the V segment lost 3 bases, leaving 6 bases of the junction unmatched. The CDR3 has 15 residues. Germline V lookup: CDR1 SGDLS, CDR2 YYNGEE. The CDR3 here is CASSETGARGNTIYF. In DNA form, the CDR3 reads TGTGCCAGCAGCGAGACAGGGGCGCGAGGAAACACCATATATTTT.

The chain carries TRBV27 and TRBJ2-3, with D possibly matching TRBD1 (6 bases). The V gene lost 3 bases and the J gene lost 4 bases, with 8 bases spanning the gap. Germline assignment: CDR1 MNHEY and CDR2 SMNVEV (reference sequence). The CDR3 runs 13 residues. The CDR3 is CASSFPGADTQYF. As DNA, the CDR3 is TGTGCCAGCAGTTTCCCAGGGGCAGATACGCAGTATTTT.

The chain uses TRBV7-9 and TRBJ2-1; TRBD2 aligns across 10 bases. The CDR3 is 15 amino acids. The ends lost 6 bases at V and 2 bases at J; junction bases unmatched: 4. Germline V gene data show CDR1 as SEHNR and CDR2 as FQNEAQ (reference sequence). The CDR3 DNA sequence: TGTGCCAGCAGGGGTACTAGCGGGGCCTACAATGAGCAGTTCTTC. It translates to CASRGTSGAYNEQFF.

The genes are TRBV2 and TRBJ2-1; unclear D gene. CDR3 size: 16 residues. The germline V gene encodes CDR1 SNHLY and CDR2 FYNNEI. Deletions cut 3 bases from V and 5 bases from J, with 17 bases between. CDR3 residues: CASSDSDPQRDNEQFF. The CDR3, as DNA: TGTGCCAGCAGTGACTCTGACCCCCAGCGCGACAATGAGCAGTTCTTC.

DNA for the CDR3: TGTGCCTGGAGTGTACCCACGGGAGACTCTGGGGCCAACGTCCTGACTTTC. Translation gives CAWSVPTGDSGANVLTF. The chain uses TRBV30 and TRBJ2-6; D is possibly TRBD2 (6 bases). Per germline, CDR1 GTSNPN and CDR2 SVGIG (reference sequence). The V gene lost 0 bases and the J gene lost 0 bases, with 12 bases spanning the gap. The length of the CDR3 is 17 residues.

J is TRBJ2-7 and V is TRBV11-3; D is unresolved. From germline, CDR1 is SGHNT and CDR2 YENEEA. V shed 3 bases and J shed 9 bases, with 3 bases lying between them. CDR3 length equals 9 residues. The CDR3 region is CASSFGQYF. DNA of the CDR3: TGTGCCAGCAGCTTCGGGCAGTACTTC.

The chain links TRBV27 to TRBJ1-5; 8 nucleotides line up with TRBD1. The ends lost 5 bases at V and 8 bases at J; junction bases unmatched: 14. The CDR3 loop spans 16 amino acids. The germline gives CDR1 MNHEY, CDR2 SMNVEV (reference sequence). The CDR3 loop is CASSTRQGPAFEPQHF. The CDR3, as DNA: TGTGCCAGCAGTACACGACAGGGGCCTGCATTCGAGCCCCAGCATTTT.

This clone was seen only a few times. This chain connects TRBV6-5 to TRBJ1-3; the D gene is possibly TRBD1 (6 bases). CDR1 and CDR2 (germline): MNHEY, SVGAGI. This CDR3 has 15 amino acids. V lost 5 bases to trimming and J lost 7 bases, with 18 bases between them. This chain's CDR3 is CASSTFGGLGNTIYF. For the CDR3, the DNA is TGTGCCAGCAGTACTTTCGGGGGGCTAGGGAACACCATATATTTT.

The rearrangement uses TRBV7-9 and TRBJ2-1; TRBD2 might be the D (6 bases). The V gene lost 5 bases and the J gene lost 6 bases, with 17 bases spanning the gap. Germline V gene sequence: CDR1 SEHNR, CDR2 FQNEAQ (reference sequence). This CDR3 has 15 residues. CDR3: CASSLSKGGFNEQFF. The CDR3 DNA sequence: TGTGCCAGCAGCCTCTCAAAGGGAGGTTTCAATGAGCAGTTCTTC.

This clone appeared once. This chain uses TRBV6-1 with TRBJ2-6; a weak D match, TRBD2 (5 bases). The CDR3 is 15 amino acids. Germline V gene sequence: CDR1 MNHNS, CDR2 SASEGT. The ends were cut back, 9 bases at V and 0 bases at J, with 12 bases in the middle. The CDR3 loop reads CASASRSSGANVLTF. In DNA, the CDR3 is TGTGCCAGTGCTAGCCGGAGCTCTGGGGCCAACGTCCTGACTTTC.

For the CDR3, the DNA is TGTGCCAGCAGCGTAGGTGCGGACATTTTTTTAGAGCAGTACTTC. This sequence encodes CASSVGADIFLEQYF. The chain employs TRBV9 and TRBJ2-7; TRBD1 is a possible D gene (5 bases). V lost 0 bases to trimming and J lost 7 bases, with 17 bases between them. This CDR3 is built from 15 residues. CDR1 and CDR2 from the germline V gene are SGDLS and YYNGEE.

The chain combines TRBV5-1 with TRBJ2-1, with 10 nucleotides matching TRBD2. V was clipped by 3 bases and J by 1 base; unmatched bases: 7. The CDR3 contains 17 residues. The germline CDR1 and CDR2 sequences are SGHRS and YFSETQ. The CDR3 is CASSSSPSGGSYNEQFF. DNA for the CDR3: TGCGCCAGCAGCTCCTCTCCTAGCGGGGGTTCCTACAATGAGCAGTTCTTC.

The CDR3 nucleotides read TGTGCCAGCAGTGGCACTTTGAGGGGGGAGCAGTACTTC. Amino acids: CASSGTLRGEQYF. The chain has TRBV6-1 and TRBJ2-7; possible D gene TRBD1, 6 bases. There are 13 residues in the CDR3. The V end lost 4 bases, the J end lost 7 bases, and 14 bases lay between the germline ends. In germline, CDR1 is MNHNS, CDR2 SASEGT.

The gene calls are TRBV5-1 and TRBJ1-1; the match to TRBD1 covers 8 bases. The CDR3 is 16 residues long. CDR1 is SGHRS, CDR2 YFSETQ, per germline. V was pared by 4 bases and J by 0 bases, with 8 bases of the junction left unmatched. The CDR3 region is CASSTQGTGLNTEAFF. DNA of the CDR3: TGCGCCAGCAGCACACAGGGGACAGGTCTGAACACTGAAGCTTTCTTT.